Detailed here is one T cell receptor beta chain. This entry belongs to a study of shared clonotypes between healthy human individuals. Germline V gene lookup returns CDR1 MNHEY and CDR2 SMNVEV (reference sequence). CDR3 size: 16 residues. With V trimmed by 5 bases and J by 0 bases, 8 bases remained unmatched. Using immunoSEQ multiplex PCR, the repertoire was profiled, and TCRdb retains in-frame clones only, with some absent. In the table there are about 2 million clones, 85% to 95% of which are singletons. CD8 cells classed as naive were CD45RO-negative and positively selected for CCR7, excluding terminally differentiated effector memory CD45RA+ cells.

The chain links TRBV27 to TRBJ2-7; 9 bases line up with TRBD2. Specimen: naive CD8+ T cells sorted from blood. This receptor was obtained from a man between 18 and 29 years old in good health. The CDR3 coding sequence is TGTGCCAGCAGTCCTATAGCGGGGGTTACCTCCTACGAGCAGTACTTC. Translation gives CASSPIAGVTSYEQYF.